This TCR beta chain was retrieved from a study of blood T cell repertoires in COVID-19. Study information: Spain, Italy and the United States supplied samples that represented acute and convalescent COVID-19. The analysed material was cDNA or gDNA that came from T cells, B-cell-depleted T cells, or PBMCs.

Per germline, CDR1 LGHNA and CDR2 YNFKEQ. This CDR3 has 16 residues. The junction had 9 bases not matched to a gene; V was cut back by 4 bases and J by 5 bases. The participants were between about 18 and 100 years old and came from roughly 25 US areas. In the original analysis: Cell counts per sample came from amplifying reference gene primers. The method was immunoSEQ multiplex PCR; TCRdb's version includes in-frame clones alone and lacks a portion of them. V and J calls and clone size are given by that table; D and trimming were obtained from the DNA. The sample has some 150,000 clones, roughly 88% seen once; the top ten hold 1.2%.

Sequenced input: PBMCs or T cells enriched from blood (not recorded which). The V call is TRBV4-2, the J call TRBJ2-1, with 9 positions matching TRBD1. The TCR originated in a woman aged 25 to 39 with acute COVID-19. CDR3 nucleotides: TGTGCCAGCAGCCCTTATTCCGGACAGGGGCACAATGAGCAGTTCTTC. Translated: CASSPYSGQGHNEQFF.